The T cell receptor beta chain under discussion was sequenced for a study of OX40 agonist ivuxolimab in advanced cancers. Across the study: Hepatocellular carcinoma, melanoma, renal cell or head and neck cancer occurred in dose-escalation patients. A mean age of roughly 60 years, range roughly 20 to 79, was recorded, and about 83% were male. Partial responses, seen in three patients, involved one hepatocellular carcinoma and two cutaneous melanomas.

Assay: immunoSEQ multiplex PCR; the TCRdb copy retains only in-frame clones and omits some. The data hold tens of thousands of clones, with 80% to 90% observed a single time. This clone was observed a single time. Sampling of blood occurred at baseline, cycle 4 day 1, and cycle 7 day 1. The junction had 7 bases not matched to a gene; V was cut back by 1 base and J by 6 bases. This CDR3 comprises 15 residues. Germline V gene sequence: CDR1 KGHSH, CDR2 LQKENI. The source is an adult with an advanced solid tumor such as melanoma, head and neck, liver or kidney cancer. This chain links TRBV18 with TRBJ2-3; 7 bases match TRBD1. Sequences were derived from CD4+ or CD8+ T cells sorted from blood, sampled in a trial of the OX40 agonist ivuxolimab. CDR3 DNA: TGTGCCAGCTCACCACTACTGGACAGGCCCGATACGCAGTATTTT. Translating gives CASSPLLDRPDTQYF.